This TCR beta chain was identified in a study of radiotherapy plus CTLA-4 blockade in lung cancer. Across the study: Objective responses were recorded in 15% to 20% of patients, with disease control recorded in 25% to 35%. Study-level results: Radiotherapy with ipilimumab was followed by blood expansion of tumor-derived clones. In blood, early T cell clone dynamics reportedly predicted response best, together with interferon-beta.

Method: immunoSEQ multiplex PCR; TCRdb's copy keeps in-frame clones and lacks some. The sample has 75,000 to 100,000 clones; around 88% are singletons. A single count supports this clone. Its antigen is as yet unknown. The CDR3 runs 12 residues. Unmatched junction bases numbered 3, after V lost 7 bases and J lost 0 bases. Germline V lookup: CDR1 SQVTM, CDR2 ANQGSEA. Alongside CTLA-4 blockade with ipilimumab, patients with chemo-refractory metastatic non-small-cell lung cancer received focal radiation. Source: peripheral blood, taken from a patient treated with radiotherapy plus ipilimumab. The origin of this receptor is a human donor with non-small cell lung cancer that progressed on radiotherapy plus ipilimumab. The genes are TRBV29-1 and TRBJ2-7, with 7 bases that match TRBD1. In DNA, the CDR3 is TGCAGCGGTGGGGACAGCTCCTACGAGCAGTACTTC. Translated, it gives CSGGDSSYEQYF.